This T cell receptor (beta chain) was captured in a study of T cells after somatic rescue of genetic block. Some clones are missing from TCRdb's copy, which holds only in-frame ones; the method was immunoSEQ multiplex PCR. This table holds more than 70,000 clones, 75% to 90% found once. V lost 7 bases, J lost 0 bases, and 12 bases lay in between. Germline V lookup: CDR1 SNHLY, CDR2 FYNNEI. The CDR3 is 15 residues long. The receptor comes from a woman in her late teens or twenties. This rearrangement joins TRBV2 to TRBJ1-4; D is possibly TRBD1 (5 bases). Input material: peripheral blood mononuclear cells (PBMCs). The CDR3 reads CASKYGTTTNEKLFF. CDR3 nucleotide sequence: TGTGCCAGCAAGTATGGGACTACAACTAATGAAAAACTGTTTTTT.